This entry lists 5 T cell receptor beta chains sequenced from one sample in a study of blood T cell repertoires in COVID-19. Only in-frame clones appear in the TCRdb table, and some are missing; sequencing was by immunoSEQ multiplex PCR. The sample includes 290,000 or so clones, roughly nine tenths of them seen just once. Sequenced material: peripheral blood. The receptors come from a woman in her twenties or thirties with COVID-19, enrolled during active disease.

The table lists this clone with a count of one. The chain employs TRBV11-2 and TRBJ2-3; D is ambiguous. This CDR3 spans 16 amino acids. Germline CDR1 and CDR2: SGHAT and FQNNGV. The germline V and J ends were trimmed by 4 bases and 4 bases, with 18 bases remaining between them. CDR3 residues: CASSSLAGEVADTQYF. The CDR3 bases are TGTGCCAGCAGCTCATTAGCTGGAGAAGTCGCAGATACGCAGTATTTT. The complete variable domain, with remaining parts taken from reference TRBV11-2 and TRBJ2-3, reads EAGVAQSPRYKIIEKRQSVAFWCNPISGHATLYWYQQILGQGPKLLIQFQNNGVVDDSQLPKDRFSAERLKGVDSTLKIQPAKLEDSAVYLCASSSLAGEVADTQYFGPGTRLTVL.

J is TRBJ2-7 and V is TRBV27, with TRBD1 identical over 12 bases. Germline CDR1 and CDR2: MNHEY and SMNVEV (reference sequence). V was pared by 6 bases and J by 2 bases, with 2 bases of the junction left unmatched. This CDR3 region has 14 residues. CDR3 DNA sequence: TGTGCCAGCAGCCGGGACAGGGGGCCCTACGAGCAGTACTTC. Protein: CASSRDRGPYEQYF.

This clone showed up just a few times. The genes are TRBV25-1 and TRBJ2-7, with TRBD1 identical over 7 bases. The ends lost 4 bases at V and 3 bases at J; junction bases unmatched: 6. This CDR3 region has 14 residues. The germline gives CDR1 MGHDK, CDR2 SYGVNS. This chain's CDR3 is CASSGQGLFYEQYF. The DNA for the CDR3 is TGTGCCAGCAGTGGACAGGGTCTTTTCTACGAGCAGTACTTC.

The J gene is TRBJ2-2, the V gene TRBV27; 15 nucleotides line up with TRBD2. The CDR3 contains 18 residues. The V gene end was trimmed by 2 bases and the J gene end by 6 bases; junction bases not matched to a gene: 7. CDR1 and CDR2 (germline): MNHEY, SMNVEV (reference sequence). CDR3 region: CASSLRTSGRARPGELFF. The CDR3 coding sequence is TGTGCCAGCAGTTTAAGGACTAGCGGGAGGGCCCGTCCCGGGGAGCTGTTTTTT.

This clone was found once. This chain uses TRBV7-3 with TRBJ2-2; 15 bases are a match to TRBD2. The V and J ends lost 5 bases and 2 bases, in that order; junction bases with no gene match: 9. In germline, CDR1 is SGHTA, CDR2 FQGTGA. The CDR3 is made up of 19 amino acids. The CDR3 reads CASSPGLAGGPGNTGELFF. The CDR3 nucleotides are TGTGCCAGCAGCCCAGGACTAGCGGGAGGGCCGGGAAACACCGGGGAGCTGTTTTTT.